The 8 T cell receptor beta chains presented below share a single source sample, sequenced in a study of T cell clonality in common variable immunodeficiency (dated by TCRdb to about 2015). Libraries were constructed by the immunoSEQ multiplex PCR assay. TCRdb limited this immuneACCESS table to in-frame rearrangements with V and J called. A share of clones is missing; checked studies link under half to unresolved V genes, and the rest is unexplained. This sample has over 35,000 clones in the table, none counted a single time. About 0.67% of the sample is held by the ten biggest clonotypes. Sequencing used peripheral blood mononuclear cells. These receptors all stem from a person aged 18-70 years in good health.

This clone has a count of ten or more. Coverage ceases 3 residues before the CDR3 finishes, and the germline J gene fills in the end. Other DNA sequences of this sample code for an identical CDR3. The gene calls are TRBV7-8 and TRBJ2-7, with a tentative D call TRBD2 (6 bases). Per germline, CDR1 SGHVS and CDR2 FQNEAQ. The CDR3 extends over 15 amino acids. The V end was cut by 5 bases, the J end by 1 base, with 15 bases between. CDR3 DNA, as far as it was read: TGTGCCAGCAGCCTAGGAGGGGTAGTGTCCTACGAG. Its translation is CASSLGGVVSYE. The full CDR3 sequence reads CASSLGGVVSYEQYF.

This clone was counted at least ten times. The DNA ends 3 residues before the CDR3 does, and the rest of the CDR3 is filled in from the germline J gene. V gene TRBV20-1 combines with J gene TRBJ2-3; D uncertain. The CDR3 is 14 amino acids. Trimming left V 3 bases short and J 6 bases short, with 16 bases between. From germline, CDR1 is DFQATT and CDR2 SNEGSKA (reference sequence). The sequenced CDR3 bases are TGCAGTGCTAGGGAAGACTTATACGCCGATACG. Its translation is CSAREDLYADT. The CDR3 in its entirety is CSAREDLYADTQYF.

This clone was picked up many times. Coverage ceases 3 residues before the CDR3 finishes, and the germline J gene fills in the end. This chain joins TRBV5-5 and TRBJ1-3; D is uncertain. This CDR3 has 15 amino acids. With 0 bases removed from V and 4 bases from J, the gap between germline ends came to 11 bases. CDR1 is SGHKS, CDR2 YYEKEE, per germline (reference sequence). The CDR3 sequence: CASSLGATEGNTIYF. CDR3 DNA, as far as it was read: TGTGCCAGCAGCTTGGGGGCTACCGAAGGAAACACC.

This clone occurred a few times. Coverage ceases 3 residues before the CDR3 finishes, and the germline J gene fills in the end. The chain recombines TRBV6-2 or TRBV6-3 with TRBJ1-2; 11 nucleotides agree with TRBD1. CDR3 length: 15 residues. Germline V CDR1 and CDR2: MNHEY, SVGEGT. This CDR3 reads CASIPDRGRTDTYTF. Incomplete CDR3 DNA: TGTGCCAGCATTCCGGACAGGGGGCGCACAGATACC.

This clone showed up many times. The sequenced fragment ends 3 residues before the CDR3 boundary, so the rest is inferred from the germline J gene. This chain connects TRBV11-1 to TRBJ2-7; TRBD1 aligns across 7 bases. This CDR3 contains 13 residues. Trimming at V came to 3 bases and at J to 5 bases, leaving 4 bases not matched to a gene. Germline V CDR1 and CDR2: SGHAT, FQDESV (reference sequence). The part of the CDR3 DNA that was read is TGTGCCAGCAGCTTTGGGACAGCCAACGAG. It codes for CASSFGTANE. Given in full, the CDR3 is CASSFGTANEQYF.

This clone was seen ten or more times. Sequencing ends 3 residues short of the CDR3 end; the germline J gene provides the rest. The chain recombines TRBV4-1 with TRBJ2-7; D perhaps matches TRBD2 (5 bases). The CDR3 loop spans 13 amino acids. Per germline, CDR1 MGHRA and CDR2 YSYEKL. The ends were cut back, 2 bases at V and 5 bases at J, with 10 bases in the middle. The sequenced CDR3 bases are TGCGCCAGCAGCCAAAGGTCCGGGGACGAG. This encodes CASSQRSGDE. The whole CDR3 protein is CASSQRSGDEQYF.

This clone has at least ten counts. The CDR3 end falls 3 residues outside the read, so it is completed with the germline J gene. This sequence joins TRBV7-6 and TRBJ2-5; 10 bases are shared with TRBD1. The V gene end was trimmed by 2 bases and the J gene end by 1 base; junction bases not matched to a gene: 4. The germline V gene encodes CDR1 SGHVS and CDR2 FNYEAQ. The CDR3 length is 16 residues. The CDR3 loop is CASSLTGTGAQETQYF. Incomplete CDR3 DNA: TGTGCCAGCAGCTTAACCGGGACAGGGGCCCAAGAGACC.

At least ten counts were recorded for this clone. From the germline J gene comes the end of the CDR3, since the read stops 3 residues before it. The chain combines TRBV30 with TRBJ1-2; the D is unclear. V lost 1 base to trimming and J lost 3 bases, with 6 bases between them. Germline CDR1 GTSNPN, CDR2 SVGIG (reference sequence). The CDR3 is 12 amino acids. The chain's CDR3 is CAWSGLDYGYTF. CDR3 bases read: TGTGCCTGGAGTGGACTTGACTATGGC.